Listed below are T cell receptor beta chains from one sample, sequenced in a study of blood T cell repertoires in COVID-19. The repertoire was sequenced with immunoSEQ multiplex PCR; TCRdb's copy has only in-frame clones and lacks some. The sample has under 300,000 clones; 85% to 90% are singletons. Sequencing was done on a sample of peripheral blood. The origin of the receptors is a woman in her twenties or thirties with COVID-19, enrolled during active disease. Each CDR3 is given with its conserved first and last residue. D genes are given only for firm matches. Size values are once, few and many counts, or a class for expanded clones, and some rows have none.

d_call	v_call	cdr3_length	clone_size	j_call	cdr3_nt	cdr3_aa
-	TRBV29-1	13	-	TRBJ1-2	TGCAGCGTTCTTCCGGTCGCCCCCGAAGGCTACACCTTC	CSVLPVAPEGYTF
TRBD2	TRBV4-1	15	-	TRBJ2-3	TGCGCCAGCAGCCAGGGTAGCGGGGCGGGAGATACGCAGTATTTT	CASSQGSGAGDTQYF
TRBD1	TRBV28	15	-	TRBJ1-5	TGTGCCAGCAGTTTATCCGGGACAGGGGCTCAGCCCCAGCATTTT	CASSLSGTGAQPQHF
TRBD1	TRBV27	14	-	TRBJ2-7	TGTGCCAGCAGTACCGGGACAGGGGAGTACGAGCAGTACTTC	CASSTGTGEYEQYF
-	TRBV5-1	16	-	TRBJ2-2	TGCGCCAGCAGCTCATCCTCGGGTTTCGGCACCGGGGAGCTGTTTTTT	CASSSSSGFGTGELFF
TRBD2	TRBV19	17	-	TRBJ2-5	TGTGCCAGTAGTATAACGTCGGGGGGGCCGATAGGAGAGACCCAGTACTTC	CASSITSGGPIGETQYF
TRBD1	TRBV14	14	-	TRBJ1-4	TGTGCCAGCAGCCAACTGGGACAGAACGAAAAACTGTTTTTT	CASSQLGQNEKLFF
TRBD2	TRBV5-4	18	few	TRBJ2-3	TGTGCCAGCAGCTTGAGGCTAGCGGGGGGGCCGAGCACAGATACGCAGTATTTT	CASSLRLAGGPSTDTQYF
TRBD2	TRBV6-5	15	-	TRBJ2-2	TGTGCCAGCAGTTCGGCGAGCGGGGCCACCGGGGAGCTGTTTTTT	CASSSASGATGELFF
-	TRBV19	14	-	TRBJ1-5	TGTGCCAGTACCCCTATGAGGCAGAATCAGCCCCAGCATTTT	CASTPMRQNQPQHF
-	TRBV7-6	16	-	TRBJ2-7	TGTGCCAGCAGCTTAGCGCCCCAGGGCGCAGCCTACGAGCAGTACTTC	CASSLAPQGAAYEQYF
-	TRBV6-1	13	-	TRBJ1-2	TGTGCCAGCAGTGAAGGGGCAGGGCAGGGCTACACCTTC	CASSEGAGQGYTF
-	TRBV19	13	-	TRBJ1-3	TGTGCCACCTCCCAGGGTCCTGGAAACACCATATATTTT	CATSQGPGNTIYF
-	TRBV27	14	-	TRBJ1-2	TGTGCCAGCAGTCCCCGTGCCGGGAACTATGGCTACACCTTC	CASSPRAGNYGYTF
-	TRBV6-1	13	-	TRBJ1-2	TGTGCCAGCAGTGAAGCATACAGGGAAGGCTACACCTTC	CASSEAYREGYTF
TRBD2	TRBV5-1	13	-	TRBJ2-3	TGCGCCAGCAGCCGGGAGGGGACGAATACGCAGTATTTT	CASSREGTNTQYF
-	TRBV7-9	14	-	TRBJ2-3	TGTGCCAGCAGCTTAGCGCGGGGCACAGATACGCAGTATTTT	CASSLARGTDTQYF
-	TRBV30	14	-	TRBJ2-7	TGTGCCTGGAGTGTAGGCGGGGCTGCCTACGAGCAGTACTTC	CAWSVGGAAYEQYF
-	TRBV2	13	few	TRBJ1-4	TGTGCCAGCAGCGGGGATTTAGGGGAAAAACTGTTTTTT	CASSGDLGEKLFF
TRBD1	TRBV7-9	13	-	TRBJ1-2	TGTGCCAGCAGCGTCAGGGGGATAAGTGGCTACACCTTC	CASSVRGISGYTF
TRBD1	TRBV3-1/TRBV3-2	16	-	TRBJ2-7	TGTGCCAGCAGCCAAGTCGTGGACAGGGATCCGTACGAGCAGTACTTC	CASSQVVDRDPYEQYF
TRBD2	TRBV7-8	15	-	TRBJ2-7	TGTGCCAGCAGCCCAGGACTAGCGGGGTATAACGAGCAGTACTTC	CASSPGLAGYNEQYF
TRBD2	TRBV4-2	15	-	TRBJ2-1	TGTGCCAGCAGCCTGACTAGCGGGGGTTACAATGAGCAGTTCTTC	CASSLTSGGYNEQFF
-	TRBV6-6	14	once	TRBJ2-7	TGTGCCAGCAGTTACGAGATACGGGGCTACGAGCAGTACTTC	CASSYEIRGYEQYF
-	TRBV2	13	-	TRBJ2-7	TGTGCCAGCAGTGTGGGGGGCTCCTACGAGCAGTACTTC	CASSVGGSYEQYF
-	TRBV7-6	18	few	TRBJ1-3	TGTGCCAGCAGCCAAAATAGGCGGCAGCAGATCTCTGGAAACACCATATATTTT	CASSQNRRQQISGNTIYF
TRBD1	TRBV5-1	15	-	TRBJ1-1	TGCGCCAGCAGCCCGGGGACAGGGCGGAACACTGAAGCTTTCTTT	CASSPGTGRNTEAFF
TRBD2	TRBV27	16	once	TRBJ2-5	TGTGCCAGCGCCCCCAGCGGGGGGGCCGGAACGGAGACCCAGTACTTC	CASAPSGGAGTETQYF
TRBD2	TRBV30	14	-	TRBJ2-3	TGTGCCTGTGGGGAGGGGCGTTATAGTGATACGCAGTATTTT	CACGEGRYSDTQYF
-	TRBV2	13	-	TRBJ1-2	TGTGCCAGCAGTGTACAACCCCGGGATGGCTACACCTTC	CASSVQPRDGYTF
TRBD1	TRBV7-8	15	-	TRBJ1-2	TGTGCCAGCAGCTCGGGACAGGGGCCAAACTATGGCTACACCTTC	CASSSGQGPNYGYTF
-	TRBV29-1	15	-	TRBJ2-3	TGCAGCGTTTCACCGAGGACTTTTGGCGCAGATACGCAGTATTTT	CSVSPRTFGADTQYF
-	TRBV7-6	15	-	TRBJ2-7	TGTGCCAGCAGCCCGAGCTGGTCTGGCTCCTACGAGCAGTACTTC	CASSPSWSGSYEQYF
-	TRBV19	14	-	TRBJ2-1	TGTGCCAGTAGTACAGGGGTAGCCTACAATGAGCAGTTCTTC	CASSTGVAYNEQFF
TRBD1	TRBV4-1	15	-	TRBJ1-2	TGCGCCAGCAGCCCCCACAGGGGGCGACCATATGGCTACACCTTC	CASSPHRGRPYGYTF
-	TRBV19	13	-	TRBJ2-7	TGTGCCAGTGGCCCCGCACAGGGATACGAGCAGTACTTC	CASGPAQGYEQYF
TRBD1	TRBV7-9	18	-	TRBJ1-2	TGTGCCAATGAAAAGCAGGGACAGGGGAATAGGTGGAACTATGGCTACACCTTC	CANEKQGQGNRWNYGYTF
-	TRBV5-4	13	-	TRBJ2-1	TGTGCCAGCAGCCACCTTATCGAGAATGAGCAGTTCTTC	CASSHLIENEQFF
-	TRBV6-6	14	-	TRBJ2-5	TGTGCCAGCAGTTCTGACAGGCAACAAGAGACCCAGTACTTC	CASSSDRQQETQYF
TRBD1	TRBV24-1	16	-	TRBJ2-1	TGTGCCACCAGTGATGCGGCCGGGACAGACTACAATGAGCAGTTCTTC	CATSDAAGTDYNEQFF
TRBD1	TRBV27	15	-	TRBJ2-2	TGTGCCAGCAGTATACTTACAGGGGGCACCGGGGAGCTGTTTTTT	CASSILTGGTGELFF